The clone carrying this TCR beta chain was detected ten times or more. Antigen specificity is unknown. TCRdb used MiXCR to reprocess the 5' RACE reads, holding one entry per CDR3 protein. The sample has a few hundred thousand distinct CDR3 sequences; around 12% are singletons. This entry belongs to a study of identical twins. Study results and caveats: Potential partial confounding of zero-insertion analyses by invariant MAIT and iNKT cells was noted.

CDR3 length equals 14 residues. After removal of 5 bases from V and 3 bases from J, the junction contained 7 bases not matched to a gene. Germline lookup yields CDR1 MGHRA and CDR2 YSYEKL. Separately, the same data were catalogued under a study of yellow fever vaccine responses in identical twins.

J is TRBJ2-7 and V is TRBV4-1; 7 bases line up with TRBD2. Sequencing was performed on CD8+ T cells sorted from blood. This receptor was identified in a woman aged 18-29 years in good health. CDR3 DNA sequence: TGCGCCAGCAGCATTCGGGAGGTGGTCTACGAGCAGTACTTC. It translates to CASSIREVVYEQYF.